The 21 T cell receptor beta chains reported below all come from one sample, sequenced in a study of T cell changes during pregnancy in multiple sclerosis. Measured with immunoSEQ multiplex PCR; TCRdb has only the in-frame clones, and not every one. The sample lists around 65,000 clones, around nine tenths occurring once. Sequenced material: peripheral blood, taken in the first trimester of pregnancy. The receptors were sampled from a female donor in good health, enrolled as a control in a pregnancy study.

This clone has just one count. V is TRBV6-1 and J is TRBJ1-3; tentative D call: TRBD1 (6 bases). The V gene's germline CDR1 is MNHNS and CDR2 SASEGT. Trimming stripped 5 bases from V and 3 bases from J, with 14 bases between. CDR3 size: 15 residues. CDR3 in amino acids: CASSFTSGDGNTIYF. The CDR3, as DNA: TGTGCCAGCAGTTTCACTTCAGGGGATGGAAACACCATATATTTT.

The genes are TRBV30 and TRBJ1-1; TRBD1 matches 11 bases. In germline, CDR1 is GTSNPN, CDR2 SVGIG (reference sequence). The CDR3 covers 14 residues. The J segment lost 4 bases and the V segment lost 0 bases, leaving 1 base of the junction unmatched. The chain's CDR3 is CAWSVGTGGTEAFF. Written as DNA, the CDR3 is TGTGCCTGGAGTGTAGGGACAGGGGGCACTGAAGCTTTCTTT.

As DNA, the CDR3 is TGTGCCAGCAGTGCTGAGGGCGGTGACAATCAGCCCCAGCATTTT. This codes for CASSAEGGDNQPQHF. The rearrangement joins TRBV2 to TRBJ1-5; D gene unclear. This CDR3 is built from 15 residues. Per germline, CDR1 SNHLY and CDR2 FYNNEI. Trimming pared 4 bases from V and 3 bases from J, leaving 13 bases between.

This chain's CDR3 is CASSWGEGQGATEAFF. The CDR3 DNA reads TGTGCCAGCAGCTGGGGAGAGGGGCAGGGGGCGACTGAAGCTTTCTTT. The chain uses TRBV5-4 and TRBJ1-1; 8 positions agree with TRBD1. With 3 bases clipped from V and 5 bases from J, the junction kept 12 bases outside the gene matches. CDR3 length equals 16 residues. The germline CDR1 and CDR2 sequences are SGHNT and YYREEE (reference sequence).

This rearrangement joins TRBV28 to TRBJ1-1, with a weak D call TRBD1 (6 bases). The CDR3 sequence is 14 residues long. Germline V gene lookup returns CDR1 MDHEN and CDR2 SYDVKM. V shed 2 bases and J shed 0 bases, with 7 bases lying between them. The CDR3 protein is CASSLQGLNTEAFF. DNA for the CDR3: TGTGCCAGCAGTTTACAGGGGTTGAACACTGAAGCTTTCTTT.

J is TRBJ2-2 and V is TRBV15; 7 bases fit TRBD2. The CDR3 consists of 13 residues. The V gene's germline CDR1 is LNHNV and CDR2 YYDKDF (reference sequence). The junction had 1 base not matched to a gene; V was cut back by 8 bases and J by 1 base. CDR3 sequence reads: CATGRGNTGELFF. The DNA of the CDR3 is TGTGCCACCGGGAGGGGGAACACCGGGGAGCTGTTTTTT.

This clone has just a few counts. V and J are TRBV9 and TRBJ1-2, with D unclear. In germline, CDR1 is SGDLS, CDR2 YYNGEE. The germline V and J ends were trimmed by 7 bases and 5 bases, with 6 bases remaining between them. The CDR3 consists of 10 residues. CDR3 DNA sequence: TGTGCCAGCTCCTCTTATGGCTACACCTTC. Translation: CASSSYGYTF.

The chain links TRBV4-2 to TRBJ2-6; the match to TRBD2 covers 13 bases. CDR3 length equals 19 residues. The V gene's germline CDR1 is LGHNA and CDR2 YNFKEQ. The trim removed 0 bases at V and 4 bases at J, leaving 6 bases unmatched. The CDR3 here is CASSQDPGLAGPGANVLTF. CDR3 nucleotides: TGTGCCAGCAGCCAAGATCCGGGACTAGCGGGACCCGGGGCCAACGTCCTGACTTTC.

This clone came up once. The rearrangement links TRBV11-2 to TRBJ1-2; TRBD1 is a possible D gene (6 bases). Trimming left V 5 bases short and J 1 base short, with 11 bases between. CDR1 is SGHAT, CDR2 FQNNGV, per germline. The CDR3 contains 14 residues. DNA for the CDR3: TGTGCCAGCAGCCGACAGGCAAATAACTATGGCTACACCTTC. Translated: CASSRQANNYGYTF.

This sequence joins TRBV5-1 and TRBJ2-1; TRBD2 agrees at 10 bases. This CDR3 is built from 15 residues. Germline values: CDR1 SGHRS, CDR2 YFSETQ. V was clipped by 5 bases and J by 10 bases; unmatched bases: 12. DNA for the CDR3: TGCGCCAGCAGACGAACTAGCGGGACCTACCGGGAGCAGTTCTTC. Translation: CASRRTSGTYREQFF.

This clone was counted only a few times. The chain uses TRBV4-1 and TRBJ2-7; D is undetermined. In germline, CDR1 is MGHRA, CDR2 YSYEKL. This CDR3 is 14 amino acids long. The ends were cut back, 0 bases at V and 2 bases at J, with 8 bases in the middle. The CDR3 coding sequence is TGCGCCAGCAGCCAAGATGGCGGTCCCTACGAGCAGTACTTC. It translates to CASSQDGGPYEQYF.

This sequence joins TRBV19 and TRBJ1-2, with 8 bases that match TRBD1. The CDR3 extends over 15 amino acids. With V trimmed by 3 bases and J by 4 bases, 7 bases remained unmatched. The germline gives CDR1 LNHDA, CDR2 SQIVND (reference sequence). This CDR3 reads CASSITRTGSYGYTF. For the CDR3, the DNA is TGTGCCAGTAGTATCACCAGGACAGGGTCCTATGGCTACACCTTC. Full variable domain (missing parts from reference TRBV19 and TRBJ1-2): DGGITQSPKYLFRKEGQNVTLSCEQNLNHDAMYWYRQDPGQGLRLIYYSQIVNDFQKGDIAEGYSVSREKKESFPLTVTSAQKNPTAFYLCASSITRTGSYGYTFGSGTRLTVV.

The genes are TRBV6-6 and TRBJ1-4; D call uncertain. The ends were cut back, 6 bases at V and 10 bases at J, with 24 bases in the middle. Germline loops: CDR1 MNHNY, CDR2 SVGAGI (reference sequence). This CDR3 is 16 amino acids long. CDR3 sequence reads: CASSPRIEARHGKLFF. CDR3 coding DNA: TGTGCCAGCAGCCCCAGGATTGAAGCAAGGCATGGAAAACTGTTTTTT.

This chain connects TRBV30 to TRBJ1-2, with unresolved D. V lost 1 base to trimming and J lost 6 bases, with 12 bases between them. The CDR3 loop spans 13 amino acids. CDR1 and CDR2 from the germline V gene are GTSNPN and SVGIG (reference sequence). CDR3 nucleotide sequence: TGTGCCTGGAGTGCTCACAACGGGGATGGCTACACCTTC. This codes for CAWSAHNGDGYTF.

This clone occurred once. The CDR3: CSAEVAGDEQYF. In nucleotides, the CDR3 is TGCAGCGCCGAAGTAGCGGGAGACGAGCAGTACTTC. The V call is TRBV29-1, the J call TRBJ2-7, with 9 bases aligning to TRBD2. V shed 7 bases, J shed 5 bases, and the junction held 6 bases outside the gene matches. This CDR3 comprises 12 residues. CDR1 is SQVTM and CDR2 is ANQGSEA in the germline V gene.

The chain has TRBV14 and TRBJ2-3; 10 nucleotides line up with TRBD2. The germline V gene encodes CDR1 SGHDN and CDR2 FVKESK. The CDR3 has 16 residues. The V gene end was trimmed by 0 bases and the J gene end by 3 bases; junction bases not matched to a gene: 3. The CDR3 spells CASSQDSTSGTDTQYF. The CDR3 DNA sequence: TGTGCCAGCAGCCAAGACTCGACTAGCGGGACAGATACGCAGTATTTT.

The chain has TRBV5-4 and TRBJ2-1; 10 nucleotides match TRBD2. V lost 4 bases and J lost 0; bases outside the gene matches: 7. In germline, CDR1 is SGHNT, CDR2 YYREEE (reference sequence). The CDR3 has 17 residues. The CDR3 bases are TGTGCCAGCAGCCCCGGGACTAGCGACCTCTCCTACAATGAGCAGTTCTTC. It is translated as CASSPGTSDLSYNEQFF.

The chain is built from TRBV28 and TRBJ1-4; 8 bases are a match to TRBD1. The germline CDR1 and CDR2 sequences are MDHEN and SYDVKM. CDR3 size: 14 residues. The V segment lost 5 bases and the J segment 8 bases; nucleotides outside the gene matches: 7. The CDR3 region is CASSLRQGIEKLFF. CDR3 DNA: TGTGCCAGCAGTCTCCGACAGGGGATCGAAAAACTGTTTTTT.

The J gene is TRBJ2-6, the V gene TRBV10-3; D is possibly TRBD1 (6 bases). The V and J ends lost 10 bases and 1 base respectively, with 11 bases between them. The CDR3 loop spans 14 amino acids. Germline CDR1 is ENHRY and CDR2 is SYGVKD. CDR3: CATADRSGANVLTF. CDR3 bases: TGTGCCACCGCGGACAGATCTGGGGCCAACGTCCTGACTTTC.

This sequence joins TRBV5-1 and TRBJ2-7, with 10 positions matching TRBD1. Unmatched junction bases numbered 2, after V lost 2 bases and J lost 3 bases. There are 14 residues in the CDR3. Germline lookup yields CDR1 SGHRS and CDR2 YFSETQ. CDR3 sequence: CASSFGTGDYEQYF. The CDR3 DNA follows: TGCGCCAGCAGCTTCGGGACAGGGGACTACGAGCAGTACTTC.

This chain joins TRBV7-3 and TRBJ1-1; D not certain. V gave up 2 bases and J gave up 1 base, with 11 bases separating them. Germline V CDR1 and CDR2: SGHTA, FQGTGA. This CDR3 has 15 amino acids. The CDR3 sequence: CASSLFGGGNTEAFF. The CDR3 DNA reads as TGTGCCAGCAGCTTATTCGGCGGAGGGAACACTGAAGCTTTCTTT.